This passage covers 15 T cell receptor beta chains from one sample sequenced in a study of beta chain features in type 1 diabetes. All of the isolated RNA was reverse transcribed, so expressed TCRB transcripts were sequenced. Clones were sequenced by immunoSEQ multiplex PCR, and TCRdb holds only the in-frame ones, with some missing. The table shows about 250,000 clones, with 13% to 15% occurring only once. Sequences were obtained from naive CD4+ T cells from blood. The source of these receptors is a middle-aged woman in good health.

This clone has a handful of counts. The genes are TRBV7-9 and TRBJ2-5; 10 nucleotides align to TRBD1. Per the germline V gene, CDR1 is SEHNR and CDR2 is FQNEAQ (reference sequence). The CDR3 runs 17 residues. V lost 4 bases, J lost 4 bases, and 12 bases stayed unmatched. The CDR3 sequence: CASSSRGGTGVPETQYF. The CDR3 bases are TGTGCCAGCAGCTCCCGAGGTGGGACAGGGGTTCCAGAGACCCAGTACTTC.

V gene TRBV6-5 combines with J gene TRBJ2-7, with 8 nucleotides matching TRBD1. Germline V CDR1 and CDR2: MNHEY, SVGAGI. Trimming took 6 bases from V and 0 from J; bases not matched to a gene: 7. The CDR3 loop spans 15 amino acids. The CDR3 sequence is CASSGQGLSSYEQYF. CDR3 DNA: TGTGCCAGCAGCGGACAGGGCTTAAGCTCCTACGAGCAGTACTTC.

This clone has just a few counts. This CDR3 reads CASSTLAGPAYEQYF. The CDR3 DNA reads TGCGCCAGCAGCACTCTAGCCGGCCCGGCCTACGAGCAGTACTTC. The chain employs TRBV5-1 and TRBJ2-7; a possible D gene is TRBD2 (5 bases). CDR1 and CDR2 from the germline V gene are SGHRS and YFSETQ. Trimming stripped 4 bases from V and 2 bases from J, with 16 bases between. CDR3 length equals 15 residues.

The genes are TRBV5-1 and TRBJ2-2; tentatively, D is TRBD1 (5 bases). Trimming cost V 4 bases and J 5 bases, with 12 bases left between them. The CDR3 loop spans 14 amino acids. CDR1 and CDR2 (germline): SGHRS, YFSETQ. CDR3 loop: CASSRETVTGELFF. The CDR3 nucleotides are TGCGCCAGCAGCCGCGAGACAGTTACCGGGGAGCTGTTTTTT. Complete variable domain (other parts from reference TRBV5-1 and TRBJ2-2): KAGVTQTPRYLIKTRGQQVTLSCSPISGHRSVSWYQQTPGQGLQFLFEYFSETQRNKGNFPGRFSGRQFSNSRSEMNVSTLELGDSALYLCASSRETVTGELFFGEGSRLTVL.

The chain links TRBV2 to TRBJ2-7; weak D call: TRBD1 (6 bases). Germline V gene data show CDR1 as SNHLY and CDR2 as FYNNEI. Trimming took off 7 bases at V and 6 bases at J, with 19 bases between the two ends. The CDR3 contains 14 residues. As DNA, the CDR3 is TGTGCCAGCAATCGCCAGGGGCAGGACGGCGAGCAGTACTTC. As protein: CASNRQGQDGEQYF.

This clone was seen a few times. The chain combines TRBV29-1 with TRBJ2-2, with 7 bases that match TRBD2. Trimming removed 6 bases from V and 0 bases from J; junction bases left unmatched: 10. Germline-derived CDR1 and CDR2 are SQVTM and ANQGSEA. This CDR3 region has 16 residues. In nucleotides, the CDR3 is TGCAGCGTGAAGGCCGGGGGAGGGACGAACACCGGGGAGCTGTTTTTT. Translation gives CSVKAGGGTNTGELFF.

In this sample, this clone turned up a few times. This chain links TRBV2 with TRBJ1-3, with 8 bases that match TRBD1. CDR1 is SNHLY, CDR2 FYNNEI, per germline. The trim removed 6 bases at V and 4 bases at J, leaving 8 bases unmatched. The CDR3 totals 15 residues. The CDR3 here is CASRRTGPAGNTIYF. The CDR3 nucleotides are TGTGCCAGCAGAAGGACAGGGCCGGCCGGAAACACCATATATTTT.

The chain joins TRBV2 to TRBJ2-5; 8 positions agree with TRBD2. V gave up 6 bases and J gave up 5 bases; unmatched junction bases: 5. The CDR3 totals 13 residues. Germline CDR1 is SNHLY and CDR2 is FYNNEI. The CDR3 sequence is CASSYGLAETQYF. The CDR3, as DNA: TGTGCCAGCAGCTACGGACTAGCTGAGACCCAGTACTTC. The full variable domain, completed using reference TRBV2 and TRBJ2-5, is EPEVTQTPSHQVTQMGQEVILRCVPISNHLYFYWYRQILGQKVEFLVSFYNNEISEKSEIFDDQFSVERPDGSNFTLKIRSTKLEDSAMYFCASSYGLAETQYFGPGTRLLVL.

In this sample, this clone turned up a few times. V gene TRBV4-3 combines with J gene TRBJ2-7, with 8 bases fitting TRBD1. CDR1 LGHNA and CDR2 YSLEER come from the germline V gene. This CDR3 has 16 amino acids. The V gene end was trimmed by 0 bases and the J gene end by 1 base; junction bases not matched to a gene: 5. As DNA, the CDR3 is TGCGCCAGCAGCCAAGATATCGGACAGGGATCCTACGAGCAGTACTTC. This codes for CASSQDIGQGSYEQYF.

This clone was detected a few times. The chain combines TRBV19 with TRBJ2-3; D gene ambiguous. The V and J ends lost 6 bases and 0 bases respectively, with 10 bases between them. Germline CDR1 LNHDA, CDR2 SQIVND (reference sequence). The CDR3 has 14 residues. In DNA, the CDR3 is TGTGCCAGTAGGACTGGCGCTAGCACAGATACGCAGTATTTT. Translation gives CASRTGASTDTQYF.

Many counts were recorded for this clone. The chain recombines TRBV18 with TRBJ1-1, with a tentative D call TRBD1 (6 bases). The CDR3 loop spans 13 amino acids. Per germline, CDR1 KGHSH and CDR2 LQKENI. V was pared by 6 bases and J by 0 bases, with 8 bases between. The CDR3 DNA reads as TGTGCCAGCTCGGACAGAGTGAACACTGAAGCTTTCTTT. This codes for CASSDRVNTEAFF. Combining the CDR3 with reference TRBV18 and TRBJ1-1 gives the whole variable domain NAGVMQNPRHLVRRRGQEARLRCSPMKGHSHVYWYRQLPEEGLKFMVYLQKENIIDESGMPKERFSAEFPKEGPSILRIQQVVRGDSAAYFCASSDRVNTEAFFGQGTRLTVV.

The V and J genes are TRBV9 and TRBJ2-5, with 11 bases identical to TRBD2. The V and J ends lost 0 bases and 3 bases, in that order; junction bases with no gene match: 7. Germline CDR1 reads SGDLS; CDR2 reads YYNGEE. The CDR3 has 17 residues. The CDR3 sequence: CASSVAISGGAEETQYF. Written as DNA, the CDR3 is TGTGCCAGCAGCGTAGCTATTAGCGGGGGGGCAGAAGAGACCCAGTACTTC.

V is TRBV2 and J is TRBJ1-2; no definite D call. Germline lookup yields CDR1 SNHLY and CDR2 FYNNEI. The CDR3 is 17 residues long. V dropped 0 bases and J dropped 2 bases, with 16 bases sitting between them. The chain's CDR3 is CASSEARGDRWNYGYTF. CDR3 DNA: TGTGCCAGCAGTGAAGCGCGGGGAGACCGCTGGAACTATGGCTACACCTTC.

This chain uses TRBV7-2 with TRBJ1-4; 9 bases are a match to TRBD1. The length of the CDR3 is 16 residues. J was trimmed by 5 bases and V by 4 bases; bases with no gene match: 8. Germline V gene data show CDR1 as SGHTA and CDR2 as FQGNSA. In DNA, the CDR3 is TGTGCCAGCAGCTCAGGGACAGGGAAGGGGAATGAAAAACTGTTTTTT. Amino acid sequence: CASSSGTGKGNEKLFF.

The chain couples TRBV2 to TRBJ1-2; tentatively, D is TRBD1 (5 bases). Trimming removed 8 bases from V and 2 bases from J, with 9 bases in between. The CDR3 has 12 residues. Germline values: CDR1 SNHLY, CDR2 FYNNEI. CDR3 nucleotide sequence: TGTGCCAGCCGGGGGGAAAACTATGGCTACACCTTC. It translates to CASRGENYGYTF.